The next 17 T cell receptor beta chains were all read from a single sample in a study of radiotherapy plus CTLA-4 blockade in lung cancer (dated by TCRdb to between 2018 and 2020). To prepare the library, the immunoSEQ multiplex PCR assay was applied. In TCRdb, the immuneACCESS table is reduced to in-frame sequences with V and J assigned. These tables do not hold every clone; where another copy was compared, an unresolved V gene accounts for under half, and the others remain unexplained. The sample table lists some 51,000 clones, 65% to 80% of them with a count of one. 2% to 3% of the sample is in the top ten clones. This material consisted of peripheral blood, taken from a patient treated with radiotherapy plus ipilimumab. These receptors came from a human donor with non-small cell lung cancer whose response to radiotherapy plus ipilimumab could not be evaluated.

V usage is TRBV18 and J usage is TRBJ1-1; TRBD1 aligns across 8 bases. The length of the CDR3 is 15 residues. Germline-derived CDR1 and CDR2 are KGHSH and LQKENI. J was trimmed by 3 bases and V by 5 bases; bases with no gene match: 8. The DNA for the CDR3 is TGTGCCAGCTCAACACGACAGGGGCCGGACACTGAAGCTTTCTTT. It is translated as CASSTRQGPDTEAFF. The complete variable domain, with remaining parts taken from reference TRBV18 and TRBJ1-1, reads NAGVMQNPRHLVRRRGQEARLRCSPMKGHSHVYWYRQLPEEGLKFMVYLQKENIIDESGMPKERFSAEFPKEGPSILRIQQVVRGDSAAYFCASSTRQGPDTEAFFGQGTRLTVV.

The chain joins TRBV6-5 to TRBJ2-6; TRBD2 might be the D (5 bases). The ends were cut back, 5 bases at V and 10 bases at J, with 15 bases in the middle. The germline V gene encodes CDR1 MNHEY and CDR2 SVGAGI. The CDR3 extends over 14 amino acids. Here the CDR3 reads CASSLGVPPNVLTF. The CDR3 DNA follows: TGTGCCAGCAGTCTCGGGGTTCCCCCTAACGTCCTGACTTTC.

V usage is TRBV7-6 and J usage is TRBJ2-1; TRBD2 matches 13 bases. CDR1 is SGHVS and CDR2 is FNYEAQ in the germline V gene. V shed 1 base and J 6 bases; nucleotides not matched to a gene: 9. CDR3 length equals 18 residues. The chain's CDR3 is CASSLGSLAGGVSNEQFF. CDR3 nucleotide sequence: TGTGCCAGCAGCTTAGGCTCACTAGCGGGAGGGGTGTCCAATGAGCAGTTCTTC. The whole variable domain, filled in from reference TRBV7-6 and TRBJ2-1, reads GAGVSQSPRYKVTKRGQDVALRCDPISGHVSLYWYRQALGQGPEFLTYFNYEAQQDKSGLPNDRFSAERPEGSISTLTIQRTEQRDSAMYRCASSLGSLAGGVSNEQFFGPGTRLTVL.

The rearrangement joins TRBV29-1 to TRBJ2-5; 9 bases match TRBD2. The length of the CDR3 is 12 residues. V shed 6 bases, J shed 1 base, and the junction held 0 bases outside the gene matches. CDR1 and CDR2 (germline): SQVTM, ANQGSEA. CDR3 protein: CSVLAGQETQYF. DNA of the CDR3: TGCAGCGTACTAGCGGGCCAAGAGACCCAGTACTTC.

The genes are TRBV18 and TRBJ2-7, with TRBD1 matching over 9 bases. CDR1 KGHSH and CDR2 LQKENI come from the germline V gene. The V segment lost 4 bases and the J segment 3 bases; nucleotides outside the gene matches: 7. The CDR3 contains 15 residues. The CDR3 DNA reads TGTGCCAGCTCACTACGGCCGGGACAGGGCTACGAGCAGTACTTC. This sequence encodes CASSLRPGQGYEQYF.

This clone occurred a few times. This chain uses TRBV5-4 with TRBJ1-6; possible D gene TRBD1, 6 bases. With 4 bases removed from V and 8 bases from J, the gap between germline ends came to 13 bases. From germline, CDR1 is SGHNT and CDR2 YYREEE (reference sequence). This CDR3 is 14 amino acids long. CDR3 nucleotides: TGTGCCAGCAGCCAGGGGATCCGGGATTCACCCCTCCACTTT. Its protein product is CASSQGIRDSPLHF.

V is TRBV27 and J is TRBJ2-1, with 8 positions matching TRBD2. Per germline, CDR1 MNHEY and CDR2 SMNVEV (reference sequence). CDR3 size: 15 residues. Unmatched junction bases numbered 1, after V lost 2 bases and J lost 1 base. CDR3 sequence: CASSLSGSSYNEQFF. CDR3 nucleotide sequence: TGTGCCAGCAGTTTAAGCGGGAGTTCCTACAATGAGCAGTTCTTC.

The rearrangement joins TRBV18 to TRBJ2-7; no definite D call. This CDR3 has 14 residues. Trimming left V 3 bases short and J 2 bases short, with 11 bases between. Germline V CDR1 and CDR2: KGHSH, LQKENI. The CDR3 nucleotides are TGTGCCAGCTCACCTGACTTAACTACCTACGAGCAGTACTTC. Translating gives CASSPDLTTYEQYF. The variable domain in full, completed from reference TRBV18 and TRBJ2-7, reads NAGVMQNPRHLVRRRGQEARLRCSPMKGHSHVYWYRQLPEEGLKFMVYLQKENIIDESGMPKERFSAEFPKEGPSILRIQQVVRGDSAAYFCASSPDLTTYEQYFGPGTRLTVT.

The chain couples TRBV2 to TRBJ1-2, with TRBD1 identical over 7 bases. Germline V lookup: CDR1 SNHLY, CDR2 FYNNEI. The CDR3 extends over 14 amino acids. Trimming cost V 4 bases and J 7 bases; bases outside gene matches: 9. CDR3 region: CASSGPDRSGGYTF. CDR3 in DNA: TGTGCCAGCAGTGGTCCGGACAGGTCTGGTGGCTACACCTTC.

The chain uses TRBV7-2 and TRBJ2-5; D unresolved. The CDR3 is 14 amino acids. Trimming removed 4 bases at V and 4 bases at J, with 13 bases between. Germline V gives CDR1 SGHTA, CDR2 FQGNSA. CDR3 sequence: CASSSTISRETQYF. The CDR3 DNA is TGTGCCAGCAGCTCCACTATCTCCCGAGAGACCCAGTACTTC.

This clone was observed a few times. V is TRBV2 and J is TRBJ1-4; perhaps TRBD1 as D (6 bases). The germline V gene has CDR1 SNHLY and CDR2 FYNNEI. This CDR3 has 14 amino acids. V was pared by 7 bases and J by 4 bases, with 13 bases between. CDR3 DNA: TGTGCCAGCACCTCGGACAGAATTAATGAAAAACTGTTTTTT. It specifies CASTSDRINEKLFF. The complete variable domain, with remaining parts taken from reference TRBV2 and TRBJ1-4, reads EPEVTQTPSHQVTQMGQEVILRCVPISNHLYFYWYRQILGQKVEFLVSFYNNEISEKSEIFDDQFSVERPDGSNFTLKIRSTKLEDSAMYFCASTSDRINEKLFFGSGTQLSVL.

The chain links TRBV30 to TRBJ2-2, with TRBD1 matching 8 bases. This CDR3 is 13 amino acids long. Losses at the gene ends were 7 bases for V and 6 bases for J; bases not matched to a gene: 7. Germline V gives CDR1 GTSNPN, CDR2 SVGIG (reference sequence). The CDR3 DNA reads as TGTGCCTATGCAGGGGGCGGACCCGGGGAGCTGTTTTTT. Amino acid sequence: CAYAGGGPGELFF.

V gene TRBV6-5 combines with J gene TRBJ1-1; D not certain. V was cut by 2 bases and J by 6 bases, with 10 bases left in between. The germline CDR1 and CDR2 sequences are MNHEY and SVGAGI. The CDR3 is made up of 13 amino acids. The CDR3 DNA reads TGTGCCAGCAGTTACGATTTAGCCGCTGAAGCTTTCTTT. Protein product: CASSYDLAAEAFF.

The chain links TRBV2 to TRBJ1-4, with 9 positions matching TRBD1. The CDR3 has 16 residues. CDR1 is SNHLY and CDR2 is FYNNEI in the germline V gene. V was clipped by 4 bases and J by 0 bases; unmatched bases: 3. The DNA for the CDR3 is TGTGCCAGCAGTGGGGACAGGGCTGCAACTAATGAAAAACTGTTTTTT. This translates into CASSGDRAATNEKLFF.

This chain joins TRBV11-2 and TRBJ2-7; 7 nucleotides line up with TRBD2. With V trimmed by 0 bases and J by 5 bases, 7 bases remained unmatched. Germline CDR1 is SGHAT and CDR2 is FQNNGV. There are 15 residues in the CDR3. This CDR3 reads CASSLDAGDWNEQYF. The CDR3 bases are TGTGCCAGCAGCTTAGACGCGGGGGATTGGAACGAGCAGTACTTC.

The chain uses TRBV19 and TRBJ1-1; D unresolved. This CDR3 spans 15 amino acids. Germline CDR1 reads LNHDA; CDR2 reads SQIVND (reference sequence). Trimming took off 4 bases at V and 1 base at J, with 13 bases between the two ends. The CDR3 spells CASSNPSGRNTEAFF. The CDR3 bases are TGTGCCAGTAGTAACCCCTCTGGCAGGAACACTGAAGCTTTCTTT.

The chain couples TRBV5-1 to TRBJ2-5; 12 positions agree with TRBD2. The CDR3 extends over 17 amino acids. Unmatched junction bases numbered 7, after V lost 2 bases and J lost 2 bases. The germline V gene has CDR1 SGHRS and CDR2 YFSETQ. CDR3 sequence reads: CASSFGLGLAGQETQYF. CDR3 DNA: TGCGCCAGCAGCTTCGGTTTAGGACTAGCGGGGCAAGAGACCCAGTACTTC.